This TCR beta chain was profiled in a study of blood T cell repertoires in COVID-19. Study-wide background: Donors in the United States, Italy and Spain gave samples during acute or convalescent COVID-19. PBMCs, B-cell-depleted T cells, or T cells were the source of the cDNA or gDNA that made up the material.

Each recovered donor of Cohort 3 presented with two negative PCRs, clearance, or symptom resolution. Germline V gives CDR1 MNHNS, CDR2 SASEGT. The CDR3 spans 15 residues. Trimming pared 2 bases from V and 7 bases from J, leaving 17 bases between. Authors' processing steps: Reference gene primer amplification gave estimated nucleated cell counts. Using immunoSEQ multiplex PCR, the repertoire was profiled, and TCRdb retains in-frame clones only, with some absent. V, J and clone size are those of that table, while D and trimming were read from the DNA. This sample carries approximately 470,000 clones, approximately 90% of them seen once, and the ten largest clones take around 0.64%.

The chain has TRBV6-1 and TRBJ1-1; D remains unclear. The clonotype originates from a woman aged 18-29 years who had recovered from COVID-19. Sequenced: PBMCs or T cells enriched from blood (not recorded which). CDR3 sequence reads: CASSELIIAVFEAFF. In DNA form, the CDR3 reads TGTGCCAGCAGTGAACTCATTATAGCAGTTTTTGAAGCTTTCTTT.